These 29 T cell receptor beta chains were sequenced from one sample in a study of graft-versus-host responses after intestinal transplantation. Their recognized antigens are unknown. Method: immunoSEQ multiplex PCR; TCRdb's copy keeps in-frame clones and lacks some. The sample lists fewer than 85,000 clones, approximately 87% occurring once. Specimen: unstimulated CD4+ T cells sorted from spleen or lymph node cells, collected before transplant. These receptors were taken from a human donor who was the organ donor for an intestinal transplant.

CDR3 in DNA: TGTGCCAGCAGCGTAAGGCAGGGTAACACCGGGGAGCTGTTTTTT. This codes for CASSVRQGNTGELFF. This rearrangement joins TRBV9 to TRBJ2-2; weak D call: TRBD1 (5 bases). The CDR3 is made up of 15 amino acids. Germline V gene sequence: CDR1 SGDLS, CDR2 YYNGEE. Deletions cut 1 base from V and 2 bases from J, with 9 bases between.

The rearrangement joins TRBV4-3 to TRBJ2-2; D call uncertain. Germline assignment: CDR1 LGHNA and CDR2 YSLEER. V lost 6 bases and J lost 7, with 15 bases in between. The CDR3 sequence is 14 residues long. This CDR3 reads CASRTSRNIGELFF. CDR3 DNA: TGCGCCAGCAGGACATCCCGAAATATCGGGGAGCTGTTTTTT.

V is TRBV6-6 and J is TRBJ1-1, with D hard to call. V lost 6 bases and J 8 bases, leaving 13 bases between the germline ends. Germline V CDR1 and CDR2: MNHNY, SVGAGI (reference sequence). CDR3 length equals 12 residues. CDR3 amino acids: CASRGRRAEAFF. In DNA, the CDR3 is TGTGCCAGCAGGGGTAGGCGGGCGGAAGCTTTCTTT.

The CDR3 sequence is CATSRDPRTFSGGAISSYNEQFF. DNA of the CDR3: TGTGCCACCAGCAGAGATCCCAGAACCTTTAGCGGGGGGGCCATTAGCTCCTACAATGAGCAGTTCTTC. This sequence joins TRBV15 and TRBJ2-1; 11 positions agree with TRBD2. There are 23 residues in the CDR3. V was pared by 0 bases and J by 0 bases, with 19 bases of the junction left unmatched. CDR1 and CDR2 from the germline V gene are LNHNV and YYDKDF (reference sequence).

The sample holds one count of this clone. CDR3 sequence: CASSIVPPTEYSNQPQHF. The DNA for the CDR3 is TGTGCCAGTAGTATAGTCCCCCCGACTGAGTATAGCAATCAGCCCCAGCATTTT. V gene TRBV19 combines with J gene TRBJ1-5; D is uncertain. This CDR3 region has 18 residues. The germline gives CDR1 LNHDA, CDR2 SQIVND (reference sequence). V lost 1 base to trimming and J lost 0 bases, with 16 bases between them.

The chain uses TRBV18 and TRBJ1-2; 8 nucleotides line up with TRBD1. Trimming at V came to 6 bases and at J to 4 bases, leaving 10 bases not matched to a gene. The CDR3 has 15 residues. Germline V lookup: CDR1 KGHSH, CDR2 LQKENI. CDR3 in DNA: TGTGCCAGCTCGTCCGACTCGACAGGGGCCTATGGCTACACCTTC. Translated: CASSSDSTGAYGYTF.

The chain carries TRBV14 and TRBJ2-7; a weak D match, TRBD2 (5 bases). Trimming took off 6 bases at V and 5 bases at J, with 20 bases between the two ends. Germline V CDR1 and CDR2: SGHDN, FVKESK. The CDR3 consists of 15 residues. The CDR3 bases are TGTGCCAGCAGTTTCTCTAGCAATCCAATCGACGAGCAGTACGTC. It codes for CASSFSSNPIDEQYV.

The chain has TRBV2 and TRBJ1-5; D is perhaps TRBD1 (6 bases). Trimming removed 0 bases from V and 9 bases from J, with 15 bases in between. CDR1 and CDR2 from the germline V gene are SNHLY and FYNNEI. CDR3 size: 15 residues. CDR3 DNA: TGTGCCAGCAGTGAAGCGCTTGGGGGCGGGAGGCCCCAGCATTTT. Protein: CASSEALGGGRPQHF.

V gene TRBV5-1 combines with J gene TRBJ2-5, with 10 bases fitting TRBD1. V shed 3 bases, J shed 5 bases, and the junction held 7 bases outside the gene matches. The CDR3 has 15 amino acids. CDR1 and CDR2 (germline): SGHRS, YFSETQ. The CDR3 sequence: CASSSRQGAVETQYF. The CDR3 DNA follows: TGCGCCAGCAGCTCCCGACAGGGGGCCGTGGAGACCCAGTACTTC.

CDR3 DNA sequence: TGTGCCAGCAGTGAAGGCGAGGCCACCGAGAACACTGAAGCTTTCTTT. It is translated as CASSEGEATENTEAFF. This chain joins TRBV6-1 and TRBJ1-1; the D is unclear. Trimming took 1 base from V and 1 from J, leaving 13 bases between them. The CDR3 contains 16 residues. CDR1 is MNHNS and CDR2 is SASEGT in the germline V gene.

This chain uses TRBV7-6 with TRBJ1-4; perhaps TRBD1 as D (5 bases). This CDR3 has 16 residues. CDR1 SGHVS and CDR2 FNYEAQ come from the germline V gene. Trimming cost V 6 bases and J 2 bases, with 16 bases left between them. The CDR3 bases are TGTGCCAGCAGTTCCTCTAACAGGATTACTAATGAAAAACTGTTTTTT. Encoded protein: CASSSSNRITNEKLFF.

The DNA for the CDR3 is TGTGCCAGCAGCCCGACAGGGGTCGAGAACACTGAAGCTTTCTTT. Amino acid sequence: CASSPTGVENTEAFF. The rearrangement links TRBV5-6 to TRBJ1-1, with TRBD1 identical over 8 bases. The CDR3 is 15 residues long. V was clipped by 4 bases and J by 1 base; unmatched bases: 6. Looked up from germline, CDR1 is SGHDT and CDR2 is YYEEEE.

V usage is TRBV7-9 and J usage is TRBJ2-5, with 7 bases aligning to TRBD1. V dropped 4 bases and J dropped 0; count of bases not matched to a gene: 5. The CDR3 sequence is 15 residues long. Germline CDR1 is SEHNR and CDR2 is FQNEAQ (reference sequence). CDR3 bases: TGTGCCAGCAGCTGGACCAGGGGGTACCAAGAGACCCAGTACTTC. Translating gives CASSWTRGYQETQYF.

The chain couples TRBV6-1 to TRBJ1-5; D is ambiguous. V shed 4 bases and J shed 0 bases, with 7 bases lying between them. The CDR3 extends over 14 amino acids. Looked up from germline, CDR1 is MNHNS and CDR2 is SASEGT. CDR3: CASSVAGSNQPQHF. CDR3 nucleotides: TGTGCCAGCAGTGTGGCAGGTAGCAATCAGCCCCAGCATTTT.

This chain uses TRBV11-3 with TRBJ1-4; D might be TRBD1 (6 bases). The CDR3 is made up of 20 amino acids. In germline, CDR1 is SGHNT, CDR2 YENEEA. The V gene lost 2 bases and the J gene lost 0 bases, with 22 bases spanning the gap. Written as DNA, the CDR3 is TGTGCCAGCAGCTTACACCGGGGGGGGCCTATTTCGGCAACTAATGAAAAACTGTTTTTT. This encodes CASSLHRGGPISATNEKLFF.

The chain uses TRBV4-2 and TRBJ2-1, with 8 bases that match TRBD2. J lost 4 bases, V lost 0 bases, and 5 bases had no gene match. The CDR3 loop spans 16 amino acids. Per germline, CDR1 LGHNA and CDR2 YNFKEQ. In DNA form, the CDR3 reads TGTGCCAGCAGCCAAGATTCGAGACTAGCGTACAATGAGCAGTTCTTC. Protein product: CASSQDSRLAYNEQFF.

This sequence joins TRBV4-2 and TRBJ2-1; 8 bases align to TRBD2. Germline CDR1 reads LGHNA; CDR2 reads YNFKEQ. V gave up 1 base and J gave up 5 bases; unmatched junction bases: 4. CDR3 length: 15 amino acids. CDR3 coding DNA: TGTGCCAGCAGCCAAGGCCCGCGGGGGGACAATGAGCAGTTCTTC. Translating gives CASSQGPRGDNEQFF.

The chain links TRBV5-6 to TRBJ2-6; 10 bases map to TRBD1. CDR1 and CDR2 (germline): SGHDT, YYEEEE. V shed 0 bases, J shed 4 bases, and the junction held 4 bases outside the gene matches. CDR3 length: 17 residues. CDR3: CASSLGQGARGANVLTF. The CDR3 DNA sequence: TGTGCCAGCAGCTTGGGACAGGGGGCGCGAGGGGCCAACGTCCTGACTTTC.

This chain uses TRBV9 with TRBJ1-5; D not certain. The germline CDR1 and CDR2 sequences are SGDLS and YYNGEE. Trimming removed 0 bases at V and 0 bases at J, with 4 bases between. The CDR3 length is 14 residues. For the CDR3, the DNA is TGTGCCAGCAGCGTAGATTATAGCAATCAGCCCCAGCATTTT. Protein sequence: CASSVDYSNQPQHF.

J is TRBJ1-1 and V is TRBV12-5, with 10 bases fitting TRBD1. J gave up 11 bases and V 5 bases, and 2 bases lay outside the gene matches. Germline CDR1 reads LGHNT; CDR2 reads FRNRAP. CDR3 length: 11 residues. CDR3 nucleotides: TGTGCTAGTGGTACGGGACAGGGGGCTTTCTTT. Its protein is CASGTGQGAFF.

The chain is built from TRBV5-1 and TRBJ1-2, with D perhaps matching TRBD1 (5 bases). Looked up from germline, CDR1 is SGHRS and CDR2 is YFSETQ. The V end was cut by 5 bases, the J end by 8 bases, with 19 bases between. The CDR3 is 14 amino acids. The CDR3 nucleotides read TGCGCCAGCAGGCCTCCGGGCCAGGGATGGGGCTACACCTTC. The encoded protein is CASRPPGQGWGYTF.

CDR3 in DNA: TGTGCCAGCAGGGGGCCGGACAGGGGGGACGGCTACACCTTC. Amino acid sequence: CASRGPDRGDGYTF. The chain combines TRBV28 with TRBJ1-2; TRBD1 aligns across 10 bases. This CDR3 has 14 amino acids. V shed 6 bases, J shed 8 bases, and the junction held 9 bases outside the gene matches. CDR1 and CDR2 from the germline V gene are MDHEN and SYDVKM.

The CDR3 here is CASSITEGNYGYTF. CDR3 nucleotide sequence: TGTGCCAGTAGTATAACAGAGGGTAACTATGGCTACACCTTC. This chain joins TRBV19 and TRBJ1-2; D is unclear. Trimming left V 2 bases short and J 1 base short, with 8 bases between. CDR1 is LNHDA, CDR2 SQIVND, per germline (reference sequence). CDR3 length equals 14 residues. The variable domain in full, with the rest retrieved from reference TRBV19 and TRBJ1-2, is DGGITQSPKYLFRKEGQNVTLSCEQNLNHDAMYWYRQDPGQGLRLIYYSQIVNDFQKGDIAEGYSVSREKKESFPLTVTSAQKNPTAFYLCASSITEGNYGYTFGSGTRLTVV.

The chain has TRBV5-1 and TRBJ2-1; 7 bases map to TRBD2. The germline V gene encodes CDR1 SGHRS and CDR2 YFSETQ. J lost 7 bases, V lost 4 bases, and 11 bases had no gene match. CDR3 length: 15 amino acids. CDR3 DNA: TGCGCCAGCAGCGCCTCGGGGGGTCGGGTGAATGAGCAGTTCTTC. It is translated as CASSASGGRVNEQFF.

Of note for this clone: Distinct nucleotide sequences in the sample also encode this CDR3. The chain combines TRBV18 with TRBJ1-5; 8 positions match TRBD1. The V gene end was trimmed by 5 bases and the J gene end by 4 bases; junction bases not matched to a gene: 10. Germline CDR1 reads KGHSH; CDR2 reads LQKENI. This CDR3 is built from 16 residues. As DNA, the CDR3 is TGTGCCAGCTCAAGGACAGGGAACGGGGGAAATCAGCCCCAGCATTTT. Amino acid sequence: CASSRTGNGGNQPQHF.

The rearrangement uses TRBV10-3 and TRBJ2-3; TRBD2 matches at 7 bases. The CDR3 totals 14 residues. Germline CDR1 and CDR2: ENHRY and SYGVKD. J was trimmed by 5 bases and V by 6 bases; bases with no gene match: 8. CDR3 sequence (DNA): TGTGCCATCAGCTCACGGGGGGAAGGAGATACGCAGTATTTT. It yields the protein CAISSRGEGDTQYF.

The chain joins TRBV11-1 to TRBJ1-2, with a possible D match to TRBD1 (6 bases). CDR3 length equals 14 residues. Germline CDR1 reads SGHAT; CDR2 reads FQDESV (reference sequence). Trimming stripped 1 base from V and 2 bases from J, with 8 bases between. The DNA of the CDR3 is TGTGCCAGCAGCTTAGATACAGGGAACTATGGCTACACCTTC. Translating gives CASSLDTGNYGYTF.

The V and J genes are TRBV28 and TRBJ2-7; D not certain. The V gene lost 3 bases and the J gene lost 0 bases, with 12 bases spanning the gap. This CDR3 has 15 amino acids. Germline lookup yields CDR1 MDHEN and CDR2 SYDVKM. CDR3 DNA sequence: TGTGCCAGCAGTTTTGCTGTGACACCCTCCTACGAGCAGTACGTC. Translated: CASSFAVTPSYEQYV.

The chain combines TRBV19 with TRBJ1-5, with 8 bases that match TRBD1. Germline values: CDR1 LNHDA, CDR2 SQIVND (reference sequence). This CDR3 has 16 amino acids. J gave up 0 bases and V 3 bases, and 4 bases lay outside the gene matches. The CDR3 is CASSMRTGFSNQPQHF. CDR3 nucleotides: TGTGCCAGTAGTATGAGGACAGGGTTTAGCAATCAGCCCCAGCATTTT.